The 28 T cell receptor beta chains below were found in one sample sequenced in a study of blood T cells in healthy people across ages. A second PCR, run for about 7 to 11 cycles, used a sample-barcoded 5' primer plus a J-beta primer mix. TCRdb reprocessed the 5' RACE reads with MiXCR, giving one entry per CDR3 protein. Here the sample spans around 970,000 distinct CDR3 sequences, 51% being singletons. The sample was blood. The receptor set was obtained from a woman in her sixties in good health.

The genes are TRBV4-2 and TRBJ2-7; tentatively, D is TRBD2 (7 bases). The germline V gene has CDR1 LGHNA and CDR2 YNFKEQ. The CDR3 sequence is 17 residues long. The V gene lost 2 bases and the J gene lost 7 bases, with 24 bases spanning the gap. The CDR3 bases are TGTGCCAGCAGCCAACCCCGAGGGGGGAGGGCTGGGAATGAGCAGTACTTC. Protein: CASSQPRGGRAGNEQYF.

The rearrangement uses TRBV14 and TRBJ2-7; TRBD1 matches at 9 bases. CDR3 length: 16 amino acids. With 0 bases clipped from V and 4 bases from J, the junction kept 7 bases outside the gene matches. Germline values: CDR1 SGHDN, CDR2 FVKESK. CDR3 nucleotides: TGTGCCAGCAGCCAAGATCCGGGACAGGGAATATACGAGCAGTACTTC. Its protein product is CASSQDPGQGIYEQYF.

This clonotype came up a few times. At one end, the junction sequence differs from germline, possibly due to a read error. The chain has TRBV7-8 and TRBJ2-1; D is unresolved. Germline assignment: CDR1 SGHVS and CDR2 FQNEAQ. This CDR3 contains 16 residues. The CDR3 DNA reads TGTGCCAGCAGAACCGACTTTCTCTATTCCTACAATGAGCAGTTCTTT. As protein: CASRTDFLYSYNEQFF.

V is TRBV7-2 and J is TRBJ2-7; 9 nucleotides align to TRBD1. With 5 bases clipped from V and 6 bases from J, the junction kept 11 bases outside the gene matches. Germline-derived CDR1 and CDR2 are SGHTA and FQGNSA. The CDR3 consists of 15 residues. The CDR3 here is CASSIVGQGRREQYF. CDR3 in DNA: TGTGCCAGCAGCATAGTGGGACAGGGTAGGCGCGAGCAGTACTTC.

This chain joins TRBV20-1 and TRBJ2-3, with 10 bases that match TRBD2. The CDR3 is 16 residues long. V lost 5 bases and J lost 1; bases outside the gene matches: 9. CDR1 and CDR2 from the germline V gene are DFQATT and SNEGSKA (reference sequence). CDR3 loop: CSAPTSLAGGTDTQYF. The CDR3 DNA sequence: TGCAGTGCTCCTACGTCCCTAGCGGGAGGCACAGATACGCAGTATTTT.

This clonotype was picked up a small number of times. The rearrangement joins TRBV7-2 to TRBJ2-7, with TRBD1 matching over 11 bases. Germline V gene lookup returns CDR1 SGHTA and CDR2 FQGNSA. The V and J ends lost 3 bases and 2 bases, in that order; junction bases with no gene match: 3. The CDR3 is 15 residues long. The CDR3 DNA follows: TGTGCCAGCAGCTTCCCGGGACAGGGGGCCTACGAGCAGTACTTC. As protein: CASSFPGQGAYEQYF.

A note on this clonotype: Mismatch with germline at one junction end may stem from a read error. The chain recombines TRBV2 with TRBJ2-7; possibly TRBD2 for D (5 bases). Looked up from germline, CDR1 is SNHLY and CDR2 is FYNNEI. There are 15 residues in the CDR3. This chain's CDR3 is CASQGFEGSGYERYF. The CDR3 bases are TGTGCTAGCCAAGGATTCGAGGGAAGTGGCTACGAGCGGTACTTC.

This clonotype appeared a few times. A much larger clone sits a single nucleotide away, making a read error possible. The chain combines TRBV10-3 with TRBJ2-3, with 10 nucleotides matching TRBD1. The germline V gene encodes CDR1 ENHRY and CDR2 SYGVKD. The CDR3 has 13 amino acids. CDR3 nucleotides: TGTGCCAGCAGTGGACAGGGGGCAGATACGCAGTATTTT. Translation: CASSGQGADTQYF.

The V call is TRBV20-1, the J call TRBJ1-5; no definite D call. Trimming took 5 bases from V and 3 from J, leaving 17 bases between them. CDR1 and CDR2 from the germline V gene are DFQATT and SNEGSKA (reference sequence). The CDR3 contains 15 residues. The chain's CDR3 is CSAQPVAAYNQPQHF. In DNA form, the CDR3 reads TGCAGTGCTCAACCTGTCGCCGCATACAATCAGCCCCAGCATTTT.

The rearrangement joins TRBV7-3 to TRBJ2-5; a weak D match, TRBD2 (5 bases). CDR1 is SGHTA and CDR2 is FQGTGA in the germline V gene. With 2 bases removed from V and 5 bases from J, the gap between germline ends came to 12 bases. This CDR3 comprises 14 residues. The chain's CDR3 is CASSLSSSSETQYF. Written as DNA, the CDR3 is TGTGCCAGCAGCTTATCTTCTAGCTCGGAGACCCAGTACTTC.

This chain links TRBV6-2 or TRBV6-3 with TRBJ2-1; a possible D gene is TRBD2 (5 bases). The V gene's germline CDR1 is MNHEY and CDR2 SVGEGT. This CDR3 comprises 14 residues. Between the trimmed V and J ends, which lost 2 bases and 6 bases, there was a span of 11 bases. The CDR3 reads CASSYLAIGNEQFF. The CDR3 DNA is TGTGCCAGCAGTTACCTAGCAATCGGCAATGAGCAGTTCTTC.

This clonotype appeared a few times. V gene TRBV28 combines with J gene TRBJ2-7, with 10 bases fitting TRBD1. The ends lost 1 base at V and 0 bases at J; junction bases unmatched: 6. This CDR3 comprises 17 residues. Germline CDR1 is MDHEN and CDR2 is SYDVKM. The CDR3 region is CASSLYRTGGLSYEQYF. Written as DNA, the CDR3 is TGTGCCAGCAGTTTATATCGGACAGGGGGGCTCTCCTACGAGCAGTACTTC.

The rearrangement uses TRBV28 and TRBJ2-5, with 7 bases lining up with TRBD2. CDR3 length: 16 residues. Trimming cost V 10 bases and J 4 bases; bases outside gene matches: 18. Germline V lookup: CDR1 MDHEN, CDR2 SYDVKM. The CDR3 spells CATQGLAGVPGETQYF. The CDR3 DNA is TGTGCCACCCAAGGGTTGGCGGGAGTCCCGGGAGAGACCCAGTACTTC.

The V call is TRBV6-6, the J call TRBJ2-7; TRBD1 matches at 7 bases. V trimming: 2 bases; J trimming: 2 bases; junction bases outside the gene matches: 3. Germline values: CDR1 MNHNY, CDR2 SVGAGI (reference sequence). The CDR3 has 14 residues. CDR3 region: CASSYLGQAYEQYF. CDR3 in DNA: TGTGCCAGCAGTTACCTAGGACAGGCCTACGAGCAGTACTTC.

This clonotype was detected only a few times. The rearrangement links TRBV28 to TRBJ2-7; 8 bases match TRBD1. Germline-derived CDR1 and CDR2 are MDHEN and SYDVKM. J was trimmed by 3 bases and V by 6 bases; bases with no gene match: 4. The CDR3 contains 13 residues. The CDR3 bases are TGTGCCAGCAGATCGACAGGGGTCTACGAGCAGTACTTC. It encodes CASRSTGVYEQYF. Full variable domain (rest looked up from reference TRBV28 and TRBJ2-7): DVKVTQSSRYLVKRTGEKVFLECVQDMDHENMFWYRQDPGLGLRLIYFSYDVKMKEKGDIPEGYSVSREKKERFSLILESASTNQTSMYLCASRSTGVYEQYFGPGTRLTVT.

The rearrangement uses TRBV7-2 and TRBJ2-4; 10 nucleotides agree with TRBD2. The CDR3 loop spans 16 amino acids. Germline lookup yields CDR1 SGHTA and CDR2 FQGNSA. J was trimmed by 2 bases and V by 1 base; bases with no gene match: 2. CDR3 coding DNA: TGTGCCAGCAGCTTAGTAGCGGGAGGATCCAAAAACATTCAGTACTTC. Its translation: CASSLVAGGSKNIQYF.

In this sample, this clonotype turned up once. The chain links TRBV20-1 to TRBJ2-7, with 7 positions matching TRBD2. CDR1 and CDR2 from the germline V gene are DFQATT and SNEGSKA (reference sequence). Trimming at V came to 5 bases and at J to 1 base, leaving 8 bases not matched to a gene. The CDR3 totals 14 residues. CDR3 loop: CSAGDYGGSYEQYF. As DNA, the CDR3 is TGCAGTGCTGGGGATTACGGGGGGTCCTACGAGCAGTACTTC.

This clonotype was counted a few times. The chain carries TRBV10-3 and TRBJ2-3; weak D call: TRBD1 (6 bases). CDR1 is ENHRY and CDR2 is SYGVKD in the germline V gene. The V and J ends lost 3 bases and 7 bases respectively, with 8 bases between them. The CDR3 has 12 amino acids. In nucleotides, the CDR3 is TGTGCCATCAGTGACCAGGGGAATACGCAGTATTTT. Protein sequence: CAISDQGNTQYF.

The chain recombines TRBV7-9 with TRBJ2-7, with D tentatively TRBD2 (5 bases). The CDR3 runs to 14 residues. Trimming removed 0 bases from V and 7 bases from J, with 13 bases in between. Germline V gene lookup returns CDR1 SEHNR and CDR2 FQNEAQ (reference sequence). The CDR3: CASSLAAGSSEQYF. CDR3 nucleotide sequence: TGTGCCAGCAGCTTAGCCGCTGGGAGTAGTGAGCAGTACTTC.

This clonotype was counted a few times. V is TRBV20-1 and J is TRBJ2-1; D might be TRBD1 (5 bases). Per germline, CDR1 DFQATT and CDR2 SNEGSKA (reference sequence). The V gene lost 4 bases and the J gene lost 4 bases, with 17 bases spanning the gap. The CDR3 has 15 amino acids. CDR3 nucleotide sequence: TGCAGTGCTATCGGTTCAGGGCAATATTACAATGAGCAGTTCTTC. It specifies CSAIGSGQYYNEQFF.

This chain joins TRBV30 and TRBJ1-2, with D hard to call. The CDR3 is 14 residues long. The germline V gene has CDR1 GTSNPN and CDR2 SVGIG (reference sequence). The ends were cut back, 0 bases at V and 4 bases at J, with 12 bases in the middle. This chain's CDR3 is CAWSVPDRRYGYTF. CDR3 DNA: TGTGCCTGGAGTGTACCCGACCGACGCTATGGCTACACCTTC.

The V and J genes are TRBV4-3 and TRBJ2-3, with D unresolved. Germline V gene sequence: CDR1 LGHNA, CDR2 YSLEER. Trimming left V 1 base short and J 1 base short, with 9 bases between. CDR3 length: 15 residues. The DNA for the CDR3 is TGCGCCAGCAGCCAAGTCGCTCCAGGCACAGATACGCAGTATTTT. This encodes CASSQVAPGTDTQYF.

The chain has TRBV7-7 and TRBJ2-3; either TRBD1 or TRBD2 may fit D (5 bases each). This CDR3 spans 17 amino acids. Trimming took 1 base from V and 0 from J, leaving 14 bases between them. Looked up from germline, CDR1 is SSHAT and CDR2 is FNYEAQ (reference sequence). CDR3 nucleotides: TGTGCCAGCAGCTTAGGTCTACTAGGGGAGAGCACAGATACGCAGTATTTT. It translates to CASSLGLLGESTDTQYF. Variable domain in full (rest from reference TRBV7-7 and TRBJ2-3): GAGVSQSPRYKVTKRGQDVTLRCDPISSHATLYWYQQALGQGPEFLTYFNYEAQPDKSGLPSDRFSAERPEGSISTLTIQRTEQRDSAMYRCASSLGLLGESTDTQYFGPGTRLTVL.

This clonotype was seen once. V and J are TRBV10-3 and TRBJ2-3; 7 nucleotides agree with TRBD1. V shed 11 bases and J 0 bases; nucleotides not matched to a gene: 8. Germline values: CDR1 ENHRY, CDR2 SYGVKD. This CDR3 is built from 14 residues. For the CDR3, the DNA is TGTGCCGCAGGACAGGTGGATAGCACAGATACGCAGTATTTT. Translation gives CAAGQVDSTDTQYF.

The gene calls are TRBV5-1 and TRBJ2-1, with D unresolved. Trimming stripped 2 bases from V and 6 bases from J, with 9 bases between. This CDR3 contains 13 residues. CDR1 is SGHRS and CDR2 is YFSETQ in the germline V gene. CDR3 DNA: TGCGCCAGCAGCTTTCTGAGTCTCAATGAGCAGTTCTTC. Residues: CASSFLSLNEQFF.

The CDR3 sequence: CSAPRQGNNEQFF. The CDR3 DNA follows: TGCAGTGCCCCCCGACAGGGTAACAATGAGCAGTTCTTC. The gene calls are TRBV20-1 and TRBJ2-1; 7 positions agree with TRBD1. The length of the CDR3 is 13 residues. Trimming took 6 bases from V and 5 from J; bases not matched to a gene: 7. Germline CDR1 and CDR2: DFQATT and SNEGSKA (reference sequence).

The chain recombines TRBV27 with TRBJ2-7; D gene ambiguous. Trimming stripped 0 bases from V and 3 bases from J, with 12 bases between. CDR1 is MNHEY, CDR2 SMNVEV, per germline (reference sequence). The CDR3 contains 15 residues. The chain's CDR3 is CASSLSGLGNYEQYF. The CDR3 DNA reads TGTGCCAGCAGTTTATCAGGTCTAGGGAACTACGAGCAGTACTTC.

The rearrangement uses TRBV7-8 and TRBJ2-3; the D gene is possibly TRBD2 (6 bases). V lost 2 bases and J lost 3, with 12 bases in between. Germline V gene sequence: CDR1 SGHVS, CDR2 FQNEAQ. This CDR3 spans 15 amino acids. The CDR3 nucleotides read TGTGCCAGCAGCTTAACGGGAGCCGGGACAGATACGCAGTATTTT. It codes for CASSLTGAGTDTQYF. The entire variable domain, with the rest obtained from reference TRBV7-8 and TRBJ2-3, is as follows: GAGVSQSPRYKVAKRGQDVALRCDPISGHVSLFWYQQALGQGPEFLTYFQNEAQLDKSGLPSDRFFAERPEGSVSTLKIQRTQQEDSAVYLCASSLTGAGTDTQYFGPGTRLTVL.